The 32 T cell receptor beta chains reported below all come from one sample, sequenced in a study of T cell changes during pregnancy in multiple sclerosis. The repertoire was sequenced with immunoSEQ multiplex PCR; TCRdb's copy has only in-frame clones and lacks some. This table has 60,000 to 65,000 clones, 80% to 95% appearing once. This sample comprised peripheral blood, obtained in the first trimester of pregnancy. These receptors were collected from a female donor with multiple sclerosis, enrolled in a pregnancy study.

The chain joins TRBV28 to TRBJ1-2; 8 nucleotides agree with TRBD1. CDR1 is MDHEN, CDR2 SYDVKM, per germline. This CDR3 contains 15 residues. Trimming removed 5 bases from V and 5 bases from J; junction bases left unmatched: 10. The CDR3 DNA follows: TGTGCCAGCAGTACCTTGACAGGGGCGGTATATGGCTACACCTTC. This gives the protein CASSTLTGAVYGYTF.

This clone was recorded once. V usage is TRBV7-9 and J usage is TRBJ2-2; 13 bases fit TRBD2. There are 18 residues in the CDR3. CDR1 is SEHNR, CDR2 FQNEAQ, per germline (reference sequence). The trim removed 5 bases at V and 5 bases at J, leaving 11 bases unmatched. The CDR3 nucleotides read TGTGCCAGCAGCGGAAGGACTAGCGGGAGTTTAAGAACCGGGGAGCTGTTTTTT. This gives the protein CASSGRTSGSLRTGELFF.

The V gene is TRBV4-1, the J gene TRBJ1-5; weak D call: TRBD1 (5 bases). Germline-derived CDR1 and CDR2 are MGHRA and YSYEKL. Trimming took off 4 bases at V and 0 bases at J, with 13 bases between the two ends. The CDR3 covers 16 residues. For the CDR3, the DNA is TGCGCCAGCAGCCCTGGTGGGACTCATAGCAATCAGCCCCAGCATTTT. Protein: CASSPGGTHSNQPQHF.

This chain uses TRBV6-1 with TRBJ1-1, with 7 nucleotides matching TRBD1. The germline V gene has CDR1 MNHNS and CDR2 SASEGT. The CDR3 contains 19 residues. Losses at the gene ends were 0 bases for V and 0 bases for J; bases not matched to a gene: 13. The CDR3, as DNA: TGTGCCAGCAGTGAAGCCCGGGACAGCTGGTCAAGATTGAACACTGAAGCTTTCTTT. It codes for CASSEARDSWSRLNTEAFF.

This clone has just one count. The chain is built from TRBV28 and TRBJ2-1; tentatively, D is TRBD2 (6 bases). This CDR3 is built from 12 residues. The V end lost 5 bases, the J end lost 8 bases, and 10 bases lay between the germline ends. The germline gives CDR1 MDHEN, CDR2 SYDVKM. The CDR3 loop reads CASSTSGDEQFF. The CDR3 bases are TGTGCCAGCAGTACATCGGGGGATGAGCAGTTCTTC.

There are a few counts of this clone. This chain uses TRBV19 with TRBJ1-1; D gene ambiguous. Germline CDR1 is LNHDA and CDR2 is SQIVND (reference sequence). CDR3 length: 14 residues. V was cut by 2 bases and J by 0 bases, with 7 bases left in between. CDR3 sequence reads: CASSISRLNTEAFF. The DNA for the CDR3 is TGTGCCAGTAGTATAAGCAGGTTGAACACTGAAGCTTTCTTT.

The rearrangement links TRBV28 to TRBJ2-4; TRBD1 matches at 8 bases. Germline loops: CDR1 MDHEN, CDR2 SYDVKM. V lost 6 bases and J lost 13; bases outside the gene matches: 5. This CDR3 is built from 11 residues. The CDR3 loop reads CASRLQGAQYF. The CDR3 DNA sequence: TGTGCCAGCAGACTTCAGGGGGCCCAGTACTTC.

This chain uses TRBV7-9 with TRBJ2-1, with 9 positions matching TRBD2. The CDR3 is 15 amino acids. With 1 base clipped from V and 5 bases from J, the junction kept 3 bases outside the gene matches. Per the germline V gene, CDR1 is SEHNR and CDR2 is FQNEAQ (reference sequence). As DNA, the CDR3 is TGTGCCAGCAGCTTAGGACTAGCGGCCCACAATGAGCAGTTCTTC. It encodes CASSLGLAAHNEQFF.

The chain has TRBV12-1 and TRBJ2-1; TRBD2 is taken as the D call from the table, unchecked against the DNA. TRBV12-1 is annotated as a pseudogene. The CDR3 length is 17 residues. CDR3 bases: TGTGCCAGCAGCCCCGGGACTAGCGGGAGGGAGAGTAATGAGCAGTTCTTC. Translating it yields CASSPGTSGRESNEQFF.

The chain carries TRBV2 and TRBJ1-5; D unclear. V gave up 3 bases and J gave up 2 bases, with 11 bases separating them. The germline gives CDR1 SNHLY, CDR2 FYNNEI. The CDR3 runs 15 residues. In DNA, the CDR3 is TGTGCCAGCAGTGATGTCGGGTCTGGCAATCAGCCCCAGCATTTT. As protein: CASSDVGSGNQPQHF.

The chain is built from TRBV5-6 and TRBJ1-5, with 8 bases fitting TRBD1. V was pared by 2 bases and J by 4 bases, with 8 bases of the junction left unmatched. Germline CDR1 SGHDT, CDR2 YYEEEE. The CDR3 is made up of 16 amino acids. The CDR3, as DNA: TGTGCCAGCAGCTTTGGCAGGGGACAGGCTAATCAGCCCCAGCATTTT. Translation gives CASSFGRGQANQPQHF.

The CDR3 here is CASSSSRVSSYNEQFF. The CDR3 DNA sequence: TGTGCCAGCAGCTCGAGCCGGGTGAGCTCCTACAATGAGCAGTTCTTC. The rearrangement uses TRBV7-9 and TRBJ2-1; D is undetermined. V was cut by 4 bases and J by 0 bases, with 13 bases left in between. From germline, CDR1 is SEHNR and CDR2 FQNEAQ (reference sequence). This CDR3 region has 16 residues.

The chain has TRBV7-2 and TRBJ1-1; D gene unclear. The V end was cut by 4 bases, the J end by 5 bases, with 11 bases between. CDR1 and CDR2 (germline): SGHTA, FQGNSA. This CDR3 has 13 residues. CDR3 sequence: CASSYLTGTEAFF. The DNA of the CDR3 is TGTGCCAGCAGCTACTTGACTGGAACTGAAGCTTTCTTT.

V and J are TRBV19 and TRBJ2-1, with a weak D call TRBD2 (6 bases). The V gene's germline CDR1 is LNHDA and CDR2 SQIVND (reference sequence). The CDR3 is 15 residues long. V was shortened by 5 bases and J by 0 bases, with 11 bases between the two germline ends. The CDR3 loop is CASSPGTRSYNEQFF. CDR3 nucleotide sequence: TGTGCCAGTAGTCCCGGGACTCGCTCCTACAATGAGCAGTTCTTC.

The count of this clone is one. The V call is TRBV11-2, the J call TRBJ2-1; D unresolved. This CDR3 contains 18 residues. Trimming removed 5 bases from V and 4 bases from J, with 24 bases in between. Germline loops: CDR1 SGHAT, CDR2 FQNNGV. CDR3 DNA: TGTGCCAGCAGCCTCAGCCCCCATGACGGAGTTATTTACAATGAGCAGTTCTTC. Amino acids: CASSLSPHDGVIYNEQFF.

This chain joins TRBV7-8 and TRBJ1-4; TRBD1 agrees at 9 bases. Trimming cost V 7 bases and J 10 bases; bases outside gene matches: 10. The CDR3 totals 14 residues. Germline values: CDR1 SGHVS, CDR2 FQNEAQ. The CDR3 loop is CASNTGTGRGKLFF. The CDR3 region has the DNA TGTGCCAGCAACACCGGGACAGGGAGAGGAAAACTGTTTTTT.

The chain joins TRBV29-1 to TRBJ2-1; 10 nucleotides agree with TRBD2. From germline, CDR1 is SQVTM and CDR2 ANQGSEA. After removal of 3 bases from V and 4 bases from J, the junction contained 12 bases not matched to a gene. The length of the CDR3 is 17 residues. The CDR3 nucleotides read TGCAGCGTTGAGGTTAGCGGGAGGTCCATACTTTACAATGAGCAGTTCTTC. Its translation: CSVEVSGRSILYNEQFF.

This clone was detected only once. The chain combines TRBV7-6 with TRBJ2-5; 12 positions match TRBD2. V was clipped by 3 bases and J by 0 bases; unmatched bases: 11. Germline values: CDR1 SGHVS, CDR2 FNYEAQ. This CDR3 has 19 amino acids. For the CDR3, the DNA is TGTGCCAGCAGCTTGACTAGCGGGAGCGCCTTTAAGTACCAAGAGACCCAGTACTTC. Its translation is CASSLTSGSAFKYQETQYF.

The chain combines TRBV7-2 with TRBJ1-2; 8 nucleotides match TRBD1. This CDR3 has 14 amino acids. The germline gives CDR1 SGHTA, CDR2 FQGNSA. V was pared by 5 bases and J by 6 bases, with 8 bases of the junction left unmatched. The DNA for the CDR3 is TGTGCCAGCAGCCCCGCCCCACAGGGGGATGGCTACACCTTC. Translating it yields CASSPAPQGDGYTF. Full variable domain (rest looked up from reference TRBV7-2 and TRBJ1-2): GAGVSQSPSNKVTEKGKDVELRCDPISGHTALYWYRQSLGQGLEFLIYFQGNSAPDKSGLPSDRFSAERTGGSVSTLTIQRTQQEDSAVYLCASSPAPQGDGYTFGSGTRLTVV.

V is TRBV4-2 and J is TRBJ2-2; 13 bases fit TRBD2. The germline V gene encodes CDR1 LGHNA and CDR2 YNFKEQ. This CDR3 is 16 amino acids long. The V gene end was trimmed by 5 bases and the J gene end by 10 bases; junction bases not matched to a gene: 10. The CDR3 DNA follows: TGTGCCAGCAGCGCCACTAGCGGGAGGGCCTCCGAGGAGCTGTTTTTT. Its protein product is CASSATSGRASEELFF.

The chain recombines TRBV5-4 with TRBJ2-3, with a tentative D call TRBD2 (5 bases). The CDR3 runs to 14 residues. Looked up from germline, CDR1 is SGHNT and CDR2 is YYREEE (reference sequence). V lost 1 base, J lost 9 bases, and 15 bases lay in between. CDR3 in DNA: TGTGCCAGCAGCTTGAGTTCCGGACGGGAAACGCAGTATTTT. Amino acid sequence: CASSLSSGRETQYF.

The V gene is TRBV5-1, the J gene TRBJ1-2; tentative D call: TRBD1 (6 bases). The germline V gene has CDR1 SGHRS and CDR2 YFSETQ. CDR3 length equals 14 residues. Trimming took 0 bases from V and 8 from J, leaving 14 bases between them. CDR3 amino acids: CASSLAGGADGYTF. DNA for the CDR3: TGCGCCAGCAGCTTGGCTGGGGGCGCGGACGGCTACACCTTC.

The rearrangement joins TRBV6-5 to TRBJ2-1; 10 bases agree with TRBD2. Germline V gene sequence: CDR1 MNHEY, CDR2 SVGAGI. The CDR3 consists of 15 residues. After removal of 2 bases from V and 4 bases from J, the junction contained 2 bases not matched to a gene. The CDR3 spells CASSYGTSAYNEQFF. The CDR3 coding sequence is TGTGCCAGCAGTTACGGGACTAGCGCTTACAATGAGCAGTTCTTC.

This chain uses TRBV19 with TRBJ2-1; 9 bases map to TRBD2. The V segment lost 1 base and the J segment 3 bases; nucleotides outside the gene matches: 1. The CDR3 runs to 15 residues. Germline lookup yields CDR1 LNHDA and CDR2 SQIVND (reference sequence). In DNA, the CDR3 is TGTGCCAGTAGTATAGCTAGCGGGGTCTACAATGAGCAGTTCTTC. It specifies CASSIASGVYNEQFF.

The chain combines TRBV27 with TRBJ2-7, with a weak D call TRBD2 (6 bases). The V end was cut by 5 bases, the J end by 7 bases, with 12 bases between. Germline V gene sequence: CDR1 MNHEY, CDR2 SMNVEV (reference sequence). The CDR3 is 12 amino acids. The CDR3: CASSRLVGEQYF. Written as DNA, the CDR3 is TGTGCCAGCAGTCGACTAGTAGGAGAGCAGTACTTC.

V and J are TRBV6-1 and TRBJ2-1; TRBD2 aligns across 12 bases. Losses at the gene ends were 3 bases for V and 4 bases for J; bases not matched to a gene: 4. This CDR3 spans 16 amino acids. From germline, CDR1 is MNHNS and CDR2 SASEGT. The CDR3 is CASSERTSGIYNEQFF. As DNA, the CDR3 is TGTGCCAGCAGTGAGAGGACTAGCGGGATTTACAATGAGCAGTTCTTC.

The chain recombines TRBV7-3 with TRBJ2-1, with 8 bases matching TRBD2. Per germline, CDR1 SGHTA and CDR2 FQGTGA. V dropped 7 bases and J dropped 8; count of bases not matched to a gene: 13. The CDR3 spans 15 residues. Here the CDR3 DNA reads TGTGCCAGCAAATCACTGGCGGGAGGTTCCGATGAGCAGTTCTTC. It specifies CASKSLAGGSDEQFF.

The CDR3 coding sequence is TGCGCCAGCAGCCAAGAGGCCCCCTTGGACAATTCTTACTCCTACGAGCAGTACTTC. As protein: CASSQEAPLDNSYSYEQYF. The chain employs TRBV4-3 and TRBJ2-7, with TRBD1 as a possible D gene (5 bases). This CDR3 has 19 residues. V was clipped by 0 bases and J by 0 bases, with 21 bases between them. In germline, CDR1 is LGHNA, CDR2 YSLEER.

This clone was counted between two and nine times. The V call is TRBV19, the J call TRBJ2-7; D gene uncertain. The germline V and J ends were trimmed by 2 bases and 7 bases, with 15 bases remaining between them. The germline gives CDR1 LNHDA, CDR2 SQIVND (reference sequence). The CDR3 runs to 14 residues. As DNA, the CDR3 is TGTGCCAGTAGTATAAGAGGCGGAACTGAGGAGCAGTACTTC. It encodes CASSIRGGTEEQYF.

The rearrangement joins TRBV28 to TRBJ2-3; 12 bases agree with TRBD2. The V segment lost 6 bases and the J segment 6 bases; nucleotides outside the gene matches: 10. Germline-derived CDR1 and CDR2 are MDHEN and SYDVKM. The CDR3 loop spans 16 amino acids. Here the CDR3 DNA reads TGTGCCAGCAGCCCAAGACTAGCGGGAGCCGGTGATACGCAGTATTTT. It yields the protein CASSPRLAGAGDTQYF.

The rearrangement links TRBV9 to TRBJ2-6; D is ambiguous. The CDR3 length is 16 residues. Deletions cut 2 bases from V and 0 bases from J, with 9 bases between. The germline CDR1 and CDR2 sequences are SGDLS and YYNGEE. The CDR3 DNA sequence: TGTGCCAGCAGCGTGAGCCGAAGCTCTGGGGCCAACGTCCTGACTTTC. It encodes CASSVSRSSGANVLTF. Complete variable domain (other parts from reference TRBV9 and TRBJ2-6): DSGVTQTPKHLITATGQRVTLRCSPRSGDLSVYWYQQSLDQGLQFLIQYYNGEERAKGNILERFSAQQFPDLHSELNLSSLELGDSALYFCASSVSRSSGANVLTFGAGSRLTVL.

The table lists this clone with a count of one. The rearrangement joins TRBV5-1 to TRBJ2-3; possibly TRBD1 for D (6 bases). The CDR3 is 15 residues long. The V gene lost 3 bases and the J gene lost 2 bases, with 13 bases spanning the gap. Germline V CDR1 and CDR2: SGHRS, YFSETQ. In nucleotides, the CDR3 is TGCGCCAGCAGCTCCCGGGACACGAACACAGATACGCAGTATTTT. Its translation: CASSSRDTNTDTQYF.